The clone carrying this T cell receptor beta chain is categorized as medium-sized (0.01 to 0.1%). The record originates from a study of metastatic and nonmetastatic thyroid tumors. No patient received treatment before thyroid surgery. TCRdb reanalyzed the PCR reads with MiXCR. This sample has about 17,000 clones, with under 30% found just once. This TCR was recovered from a female donor with papillary thyroid cancer or a benign thyroid nodule (not recorded which). Some clones in this sample may be carry-over from other donors' samples. Sequenced sample: tumor tissue.

The CDR3 protein is CSARGGNTEAFF. The CDR3 nucleotides read TGCAGTGCTAGGGGCGGGAACACTGAAGCTTTCTTT. The chain combines TRBV20-1 with TRBJ1-1, with no clear D. In germline, CDR1 is DFQATT, CDR2 SNEGSKA (reference sequence). The CDR3 loop spans 12 amino acids. Trimming took off 3 bases at V and 1 base at J, with 6 bases between the two ends.